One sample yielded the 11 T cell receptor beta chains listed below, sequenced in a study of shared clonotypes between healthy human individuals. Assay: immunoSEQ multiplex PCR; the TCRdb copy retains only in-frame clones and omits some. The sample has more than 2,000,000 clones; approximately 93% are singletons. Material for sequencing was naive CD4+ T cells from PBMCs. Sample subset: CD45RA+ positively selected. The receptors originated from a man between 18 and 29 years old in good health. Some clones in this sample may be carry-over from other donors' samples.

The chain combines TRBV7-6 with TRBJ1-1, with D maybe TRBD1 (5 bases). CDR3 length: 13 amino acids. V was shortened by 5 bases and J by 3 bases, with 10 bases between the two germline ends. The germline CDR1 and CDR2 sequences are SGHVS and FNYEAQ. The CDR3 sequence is CASSPVGDTEAFF. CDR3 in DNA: TGTGCCAGCAGCCCTGTGGGGGACACTGAAGCTTTCTTT.

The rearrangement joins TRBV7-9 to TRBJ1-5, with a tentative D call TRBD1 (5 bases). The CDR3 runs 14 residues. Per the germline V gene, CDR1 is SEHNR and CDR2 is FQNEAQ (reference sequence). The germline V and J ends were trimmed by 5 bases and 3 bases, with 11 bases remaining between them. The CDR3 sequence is CASSPDSNNQPQHF. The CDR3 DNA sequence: TGTGCCAGCAGCCCCGACAGCAACAATCAGCCCCAGCATTTT.

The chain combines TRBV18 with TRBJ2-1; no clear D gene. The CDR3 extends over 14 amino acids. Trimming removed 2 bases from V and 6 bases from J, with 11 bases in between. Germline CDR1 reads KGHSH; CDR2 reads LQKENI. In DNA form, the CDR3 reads TGTGCCAGCTCACCAATACAGTCGACCAATGAGCAGTTCTTC. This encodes CASSPIQSTNEQFF. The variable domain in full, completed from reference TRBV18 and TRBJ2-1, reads NAGVMQNPRHLVRRRGQEARLRCSPMKGHSHVYWYRQLPEEGLKFMVYLQKENIIDESGMPKERFSAEFPKEGPSILRIQQVVRGDSAAYFCASSPIQSTNEQFFGPGTRLTVL.

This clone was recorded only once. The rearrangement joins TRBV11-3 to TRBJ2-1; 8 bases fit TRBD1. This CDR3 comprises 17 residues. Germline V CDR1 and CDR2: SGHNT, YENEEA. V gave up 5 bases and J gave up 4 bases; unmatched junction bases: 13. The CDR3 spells CASSPKGGTGLYNEQFF. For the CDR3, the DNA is TGTGCCAGCAGCCCGAAAGGTGGGACAGGCCTTTACAATGAGCAGTTCTTC.

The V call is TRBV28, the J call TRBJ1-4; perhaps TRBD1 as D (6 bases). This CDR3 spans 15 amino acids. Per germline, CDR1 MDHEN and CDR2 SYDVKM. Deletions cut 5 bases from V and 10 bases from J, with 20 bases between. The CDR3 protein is CASSADRDIQGKLFF. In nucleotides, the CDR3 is TGTGCCAGCAGTGCGGACCGGGACATCCAGGGAAAACTGTTTTTT.

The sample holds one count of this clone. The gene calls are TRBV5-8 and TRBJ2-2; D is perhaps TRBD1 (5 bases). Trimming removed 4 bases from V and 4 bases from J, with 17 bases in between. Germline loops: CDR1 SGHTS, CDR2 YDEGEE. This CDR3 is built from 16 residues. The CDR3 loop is CASSQWARAATGELFF. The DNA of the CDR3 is TGTGCCAGCAGCCAATGGGCCAGGGCAGCCACCGGGGAGCTGTTTTTT.

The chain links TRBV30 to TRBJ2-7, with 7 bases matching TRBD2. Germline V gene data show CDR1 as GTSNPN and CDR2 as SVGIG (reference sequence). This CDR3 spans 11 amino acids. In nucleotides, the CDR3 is TGTAGCGGGACTACCCACTACGAGCAGTACTTC. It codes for CSGTTHYEQYF. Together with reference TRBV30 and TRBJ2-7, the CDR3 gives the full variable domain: SQTIHQWPATLVQPVGSPLSLECTVEGTSNPNLYWYRQAAGRGLQLLFYSVGIGQISSEVPQNLSASRPQDRQFILSSKKLLLSDSGFYLCSGTTHYEQYFGPGTRLTVT.

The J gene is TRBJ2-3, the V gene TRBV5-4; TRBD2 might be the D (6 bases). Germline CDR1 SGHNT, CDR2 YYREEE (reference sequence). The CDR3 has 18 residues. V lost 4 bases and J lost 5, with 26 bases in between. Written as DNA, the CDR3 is TGTGCCAGCAGCCTCGGGAGTGTGGGGCGCAGTGGCCGAGATACGCAGTATTTT. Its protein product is CASSLGSVGRSGRDTQYF.

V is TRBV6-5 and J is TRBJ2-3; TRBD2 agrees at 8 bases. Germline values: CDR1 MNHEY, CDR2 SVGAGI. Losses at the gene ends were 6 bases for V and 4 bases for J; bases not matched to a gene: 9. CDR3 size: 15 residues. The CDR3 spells CASSPGGEGADTQYF. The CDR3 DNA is TGTGCCAGCAGCCCCGGGGGGGAAGGGGCAGATACGCAGTATTTT.

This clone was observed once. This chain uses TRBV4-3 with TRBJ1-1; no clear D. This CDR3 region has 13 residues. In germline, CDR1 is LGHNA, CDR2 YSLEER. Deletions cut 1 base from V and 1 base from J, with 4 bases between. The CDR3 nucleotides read TGCGCCAGCAGCCAAGGGACGAACACTGAAGCTTTCTTT. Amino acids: CASSQGTNTEAFF.

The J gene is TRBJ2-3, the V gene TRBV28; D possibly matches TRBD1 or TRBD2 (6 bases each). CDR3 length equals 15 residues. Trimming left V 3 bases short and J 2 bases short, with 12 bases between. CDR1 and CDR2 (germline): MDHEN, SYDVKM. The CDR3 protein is CASSLRGDLTDTQYF. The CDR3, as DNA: TGTGCCAGCAGTTTGAGGGGGGACCTCACAGATACGCAGTATTTT.